One sample yielded the 9 T cell receptor beta chains listed below, sequenced in a study of cytomegalovirus exposure and HLA in healthy donors. This PCR relied on a set of 60 Vbeta primers and 13 Jbeta primers. The table came from immunoSEQ multiplex PCR; TCRdb's copy has only in-frame clones and leaves some out. The sample contains about 150,000 clones, 70% to 80% of which appear only once. The sequencing input was PBMCs. The origin of the receptors is a man aged 30-40 years in good health and CMV-seropositive.

The chain employs TRBV2 and TRBJ1-5; D perhaps matches TRBD1 (5 bases). The CDR3 is made up of 14 amino acids. Germline V gene sequence: CDR1 SNHLY, CDR2 FYNNEI. With 6 bases removed from V and 0 bases from J, the gap between germline ends came to 9 bases. CDR3 bases: TGTGCCAGCAGCCGTGGGGCTAGCAATCAGCCCCAGCATTTT. Its protein product is CASSRGASNQPQHF.

The chain links TRBV19 to TRBJ1-3; 9 bases fit TRBD1. CDR1 is LNHDA and CDR2 is SQIVND in the germline V gene (reference sequence). This CDR3 comprises 16 residues. The V and J ends lost 9 bases and 2 bases, in that order; junction bases with no gene match: 11. Written as DNA, the CDR3 is TGTGCCAGCCTATCAAGGACAGGGGATGCTGGAAACACCATATATTTT. Translating gives CASLSRTGDAGNTIYF.

V and J are TRBV30 and TRBJ2-7; no reliable D call. The CDR3 extends over 12 amino acids. V was clipped by 0 bases and J by 5 bases, with 8 bases between them. Germline V gives CDR1 GTSNPN, CDR2 SVGIG (reference sequence). CDR3 amino acids: CAWSVSTHEQYF. DNA of the CDR3: TGTGCCTGGAGTGTAAGCACCCACGAGCAGTACTTC.

Details on this clone: At one boundary the junction diverges from the germline segment, which might be a read error. The chain is built from TRBV7-9 and TRBJ1-5; D possibly corresponds to TRBD1 (6 bases). The CDR3 is made up of 12 amino acids. CDR1 is SEHNR and CDR2 is FQNEAQ in the germline V gene (reference sequence). CDR3 amino acids: CSSSPGVQPQHF. The CDR3 bases are TGTTCCAGCAGCCCAGGGGTTCAGCCCCAGCATTTT. The full variable domain, in which reference TRBV7-9 and TRBJ1-5 provide the parts outside the CDR3, is DTGVSQNPRHKITKRGQNVTFRCDPISEHNRLYWYRQTLGQGPEFLTYFQNEAQLEKSRLLSDRFSAERPKGSFSTLEIQRTEQGDSAMYLCSSSPGVQPQHFGDGTRLSIL.

This sequence joins TRBV6-1 and TRBJ2-1; no clear D gene. Germline CDR1 is MNHNS and CDR2 is SASEGT. This CDR3 has 15 residues. V was trimmed by 1 base and J by 4 bases, leaving 11 bases between them. The CDR3 sequence: CASSEGSRRYNEQFF. The CDR3 coding sequence is TGTGCCAGCAGTGAAGGGTCCCGGCGGTACAATGAGCAGTTCTTC.

This sequence joins TRBV2 and TRBJ2-3; D is possibly TRBD1 (6 bases). Per germline, CDR1 SNHLY and CDR2 FYNNEI. With 3 bases removed from V and 3 bases from J, the gap between germline ends came to 7 bases. CDR3 length: 13 amino acids. CDR3 loop: CASSDRGTDTQYF. The CDR3 DNA sequence: TGTGCCAGCAGTGACAGGGGAACAGATACGCAGTATTTT.

The rearrangement links TRBV4-3 to TRBJ2-5; D might be TRBD2 (7 bases). This CDR3 region has 16 residues. Trimming stripped 0 bases from V and 0 bases from J, with 11 bases between. The germline V gene encodes CDR1 LGHNA and CDR2 YSLEER. Here the CDR3 DNA reads TGCGCCAGCAGCCAAGAAGGGGGGGCGGACCAAGAGACCCAGTACTTC. Translation: CASSQEGGADQETQYF.

This chain links TRBV5-1 with TRBJ1-2; TRBD1 agrees at 11 bases. V trimming: 7 bases; J trimming: 7 bases; junction bases outside the gene matches: 15. This CDR3 spans 16 amino acids. Germline V CDR1 and CDR2: SGHRS, YFSETQ. For the CDR3, the DNA is TGCGCCAGCTCTTCCTGGGGACAGGGGGATAGTGGTGGCTACACCTTC. It translates to CASSSWGQGDSGGYTF.

The V call is TRBV2, the J call TRBJ2-7, with no clear D. The V gene's germline CDR1 is SNHLY and CDR2 FYNNEI. Trimming removed 1 base at V and 0 bases at J, with 10 bases between. The CDR3 has 15 residues. As DNA, the CDR3 is TGTGCCAGCAGTGAAGGATTGGTCGGCTCCTACGAGCAGTACTTC. Protein sequence: CASSEGLVGSYEQYF.